The 9 T cell receptor beta chains below all came from one sample that was sequenced in a study of shared clonotypes between healthy human individuals. Clones were read by immunoSEQ multiplex PCR, and TCRdb kept only the in-frame ones, dropping some. The table has about 1 million clones, 70% to 80% seen once. The sequenced material came from memory CD4+ T cells sorted from blood. As to subset: CD45RA-negative fraction. The receptors were sampled from a man aged 18 to 29 in good health.

CDR3 protein: CASSNLGRAQHF. The CDR3 DNA reads TGTGCCAGCAGTAACCTCGGACGGGCCCAGCATTTT. V usage is TRBV6-6 and J usage is TRBJ1-5; D is uncertain. V lost 5 bases to trimming and J lost 11 bases, with 13 bases between them. Germline V gene data show CDR1 as MNHNY and CDR2 as SVGAGI (reference sequence). The CDR3 runs to 12 residues.

The rearrangement joins TRBV6-5 to TRBJ2-4; 8 bases align to TRBD2. The V gene end was trimmed by 6 bases and the J gene end by 3 bases; junction bases not matched to a gene: 7. The CDR3 runs 15 residues. Germline V gives CDR1 MNHEY, CDR2 SVGAGI. CDR3 sequence reads: CASRWTSQGKNIQYF. The CDR3 DNA follows: TGTGCCAGCAGATGGACTAGCCAGGGCAAAAACATTCAGTACTTC.

This chain joins TRBV4-3 and TRBJ2-7; tentative D call: TRBD2 (5 bases). V dropped 0 bases and J dropped 3 bases, with 12 bases sitting between them. The CDR3 contains 15 residues. CDR1 and CDR2 from the germline V gene are LGHNA and YSLEER. For the CDR3, the DNA is TGCGCCAGCAGCCAAGAACCGGGATTAATCTACGAGCAGTACTTC. This codes for CASSQEPGLIYEQYF.

This clone was detected only a few times. The rearrangement uses TRBV28 and TRBJ1-5, with a possible D match to TRBD1 (5 bases). The CDR3 contains 17 residues. Germline CDR1 MDHEN, CDR2 SYDVKM. Trimming stripped 7 bases from V and 0 bases from J, with 19 bases between. The CDR3 reads CASNPGNRLYSNQPQHF. The CDR3 DNA follows: TGTGCCAGCAACCCCGGTAACAGGCTCTATAGCAATCAGCCCCAGCATTTT. Looking up the rest from reference TRBV28 and TRBJ1-5 gives the full variable domain: DVKVTQSSRYLVKRTGEKVFLECVQDMDHENMFWYRQDPGLGLRLIYFSYDVKMKEKGDIPEGYSVSREKKERFSLILESASTNQTSMYLCASNPGNRLYSNQPQHFGDGTRLSIL.

There are many counts of this clone. The V gene is TRBV7-2, the J gene TRBJ1-4; no clear D. From germline, CDR1 is SGHTA and CDR2 FQGNSA. Between the trimmed V and J ends, which lost 1 base and 5 bases, there was a span of 11 bases. The CDR3 has 15 residues. The CDR3 DNA reads TGTGCCAGCAGCTTAGACGGAGGCGGGAATGAAAAACTGTTTTTT. Residues: CASSLDGGGNEKLFF.

This chain joins TRBV5-4 and TRBJ1-6; TRBD1 is a possible D gene (6 bases). Germline V lookup: CDR1 SGHNT, CDR2 YYREEE (reference sequence). The CDR3 is 15 amino acids. Trimming stripped 5 bases from V and 6 bases from J, with 15 bases between. The CDR3 is CASRSDRHANSPLHF. The DNA of the CDR3 is TGTGCCAGCAGATCAGACAGGCACGCTAATTCACCCCTCCACTTT.

Comment on this clone: This sample includes further DNA sequences coding for the same CDR3. This chain connects TRBV6-4 to TRBJ1-6; a weak D match, TRBD1 (5 bases). Looked up from germline, CDR1 is MRHNA and CDR2 is SNTAGT. The CDR3 covers 13 residues. V was clipped by 2 bases and J by 6 bases, with 5 bases between them. This CDR3 is CASSDGANSPLHF. CDR3 bases: TGTGCCAGCAGTGACGGGGCTAATTCACCCCTCCACTTT.

CDR3: CAIMVDSRSGGYTF. The CDR3 DNA reads TGTGCCATCATGGTGGACAGCAGGTCTGGGGGCTACACCTTC. This chain connects TRBV10-3 to TRBJ1-2; D perhaps matches TRBD1 (6 bases). This CDR3 is built from 14 residues. V lost 7 bases to trimming and J lost 8 bases, with 20 bases between them. Germline-derived CDR1 and CDR2 are ENHRY and SYGVKD.

This clone was counted at least ten times. The V gene is TRBV29-1, the J gene TRBJ1-1; D is unclear. The CDR3 is 12 residues long. The V end was cut by 8 bases, the J end by 0 bases, with 10 bases between. The V gene's germline CDR1 is SQVTM and CDR2 ANQGSEA. The CDR3 spells CSTSQMNTEAFF. CDR3 sequence (DNA): TGCAGCACCTCACAGATGAACACTGAAGCTTTCTTT.